This TCR beta chain was documented in a study of control samples from healthy donors and cancer patients. Germline loops: CDR1 SGHTA, CDR2 FQGNSA. The CDR3 length is 14 residues. V trimming: 6 bases; J trimming: 5 bases; junction bases outside the gene matches: 9. The repertoire was sequenced with immunoSEQ multiplex PCR; TCRdb's copy has only in-frame clones and lacks some. The sample lists roughly 32,000 clones; around 87% were seen once. The J gene is TRBJ1-1, the V gene TRBV7-2; 7 bases line up with TRBD1. The receptor was isolated from a woman aged 35 to 49 with lung cancer. Specimen: PBMCs. The CDR3 is CASRYPGTVTEAFF. CDR3 coding DNA: TGTGCCAGCAGGTACCCCGGGACAGTTACTGAAGCTTTCTTT.